These 24 T cell receptor beta chains were sequenced from one sample in a study of T cells after yellow fever vaccination. TCRdb re-called the 5' RACE reads with MiXCR, one entry per CDR3 protein. The top ten clones hold 15% of a sample with around 590,000 distinct CDR3 sequences, about 12% of them seen once. The sequencing here drew on PBMCs, taken on the day of the yellow fever booster vaccination. These receptors were collected from a man aged 25 to 40 who received the YFV17D yellow fever vaccine.

This clonotype has just a few counts. The chain combines TRBV20-1 with TRBJ1-6; tentatively, D is TRBD1 (5 bases). The CDR3 has 17 amino acids. Per germline, CDR1 DFQATT and CDR2 SNEGSKA (reference sequence). The germline V and J ends were trimmed by 0 bases and 5 bases, with 17 bases remaining between them. The CDR3 protein is CSARDSTWGDHNSPLHF. The CDR3 bases are TGCAGTGCTAGAGATTCTACCTGGGGGGACCATAATTCACCCCTCCACTTT.

There are a few counts of this clonotype. V gene TRBV9 combines with J gene TRBJ1-6; TRBD1 aligns across 8 bases. V was clipped by 4 bases and J by 7 bases; unmatched bases: 7. Germline V gene lookup returns CDR1 SGDLS and CDR2 YYNGEE. The CDR3 sequence is 15 residues long. CDR3 loop: CASSTRTGPNSPLHF. The CDR3 coding sequence is TGTGCCAGCAGCACCCGGACAGGGCCAAATTCACCCCTCCACTTT. The full variable domain, completed using reference TRBV9 and TRBJ1-6, is DSGVTQTPKHLITATGQRVTLRCSPRSGDLSVYWYQQSLDQGLQFLIQYYNGEERAKGNILERFSAQQFPDLHSELNLSSLELGDSALYFCASSTRTGPNSPLHFGNGTRLTVT.

This clonotype was picked up a small number of times. V and J are TRBV6-1 and TRBJ1-2; D ambiguous. V lost 5 bases and J 2 bases, leaving 15 bases between the germline ends. The CDR3 is 15 amino acids. The germline V gene has CDR1 MNHNS and CDR2 SASEGT. CDR3 sequence: CASSPPLGVNYGYTF. DNA of the CDR3: TGTGCCAGCAGTCCCCCCTTGGGAGTGAACTATGGCTACACCTTC.

This clonotype has a handful of counts. V is TRBV4-3 and J is TRBJ2-1; a possible D gene is TRBD2 (5 bases). V shed 1 base and J shed 10 bases, with 17 bases lying between them. The CDR3 extends over 15 amino acids. CDR1 LGHNA and CDR2 YSLEER come from the germline V gene. The CDR3 region is CASSQVLRGWSEQFF. CDR3 in DNA: TGCGCCAGCAGCCAAGTCCTAAGAGGGTGGTCGGAGCAGTTCTTC.

The chain carries TRBV28 and TRBJ2-7, with D perhaps being TRBD1 or TRBD2 (7 bases each). CDR3 length: 15 amino acids. V gave up 6 bases and J gave up 3 bases, with 18 bases separating them. Germline lookup yields CDR1 MDHEN and CDR2 SYDVKM. The DNA for the CDR3 is TGTGCCAGCAGCCTTAGGGGGCTAGCGGTCTACGAGCAGTACTTC. Protein sequence: CASSLRGLAVYEQYF. Full variable domain (remainder filled in from reference TRBV28 and TRBJ2-7): DVKVTQSSRYLVKRTGEKVFLECVQDMDHENMFWYRQDPGLGLRLIYFSYDVKMKEKGDIPEGYSVSREKKERFSLILESASTNQTSMYLCASSLRGLAVYEQYFGPGTRLTVT.

The chain recombines TRBV4-3 with TRBJ1-1; 10 bases match TRBD1. V lost 0 bases to trimming and J lost 10 bases; unmatched junction nucleotides: 5. The CDR3 spans 14 residues. Germline CDR1 reads LGHNA; CDR2 reads YSLEER. The CDR3 nucleotides are TGCGCCAGCAGCCAAGAGGGACAGGGGCGCGTAGCTTTCTTT. Protein: CASSQEGQGRVAFF.

The CDR3 nucleotides read TGTGCCAGTAAAGGGTTGGCTGAAGCTTTCTTT. Its translation is CASKGLAEAFF. V usage is TRBV19 and J usage is TRBJ1-1; no clear D. V was trimmed by 7 bases and J by 6 bases, leaving 9 bases between them. Germline V gene data show CDR1 as LNHDA and CDR2 as SQIVND (reference sequence). This CDR3 has 11 residues.

The rearrangement uses TRBV6-5 and TRBJ1-1; D is ambiguous. This CDR3 has 15 amino acids. The germline V gene encodes CDR1 MNHEY and CDR2 SVGAGI. V lost 4 bases, J lost 4 bases, and 16 bases lay in between. CDR3 sequence reads: CASSSTGLVGTEAFF. The CDR3 DNA reads TGTGCCAGCAGTTCCACGGGCCTGGTGGGCACTGAAGCTTTCTTT.

This clonotype was counted ten times or more. The chain carries TRBV9 and TRBJ2-7; D remains unclear. This CDR3 is 14 amino acids long. CDR1 SGDLS and CDR2 YYNGEE come from the germline V gene. The V end lost 2 bases, the J end lost 2 bases, and 11 bases lay between the germline ends. In DNA, the CDR3 is TGTGCCAGCAGCGTCTCGCCAGGACCCTACGAGCAGTACTTC. Its protein is CASSVSPGPYEQYF.

This clonotype turned up a few times. Here the CDR3 DNA reads TGCGCCAGCAGCCCAGACAGGGATGATACGCAGTATTTT. Its translation is CASSPDRDDTQYF. The rearrangement links TRBV10-1 to TRBJ2-3, with TRBD1 matching 7 bases. Germline assignment: CDR1 WNHNN and CDR2 SYGVQD (reference sequence). Trimming took 6 bases from V and 6 from J; bases not matched to a gene: 6. The CDR3 loop spans 13 amino acids.

V gene TRBV5-1 combines with J gene TRBJ2-1, with TRBD2 identical over 10 bases. J was trimmed by 7 bases and V by 0 bases; bases with no gene match: 10. This CDR3 is built from 17 residues. Germline CDR1 and CDR2: SGHRS and YFSETQ. CDR3 bases: TGCGCCAGCAGCTTGGAGCTGAGCGGACTAGCGGAGAATGAGCAGTTCTTC. It encodes CASSLELSGLAENEQFF. Using reference TRBV5-1 and TRBJ2-1 for the parts outside the CDR3, the full variable domain is KAGVTQTPRYLIKTRGQQVTLSCSPISGHRSVSWYQQTPGQGLQFLFEYFSETQRNKGNFPGRFSGRQFSNSRSEMNVSTLELGDSALYLCASSLELSGLAENEQFFGPGTRLTVL.

The chain has TRBV2 and TRBJ2-2; 10 bases align to TRBD2. CDR1 and CDR2 from the germline V gene are SNHLY and FYNNEI. With V trimmed by 7 bases and J by 5 bases, 7 bases remained unmatched. CDR3 length equals 15 residues. CDR3 nucleotides: TGTGCCAGCAACCCAGCGGGAGGGGGTACCGGGGAGCTGTTTTTT. It codes for CASNPAGGGTGELFF.

The V gene is TRBV6-1, the J gene TRBJ2-7; the D gene is possibly TRBD2 (5 bases). The CDR3 runs 13 residues. Looked up from germline, CDR1 is MNHNS and CDR2 is SASEGT. The V end was cut by 2 bases, the J end by 9 bases, with 14 bases between. CDR3 nucleotide sequence: TGTGCCAGCAGTGAAAGAAAGAGACTATCGCAGTACTTC. As protein: CASSERKRLSQYF.

The table lists this clonotype with a few counts. The chain uses TRBV6-2 or TRBV6-3 and TRBJ2-1; possibly TRBD2 for D (6 bases). CDR3 length: 14 amino acids. The V gene's germline CDR1 is MNHEY and CDR2 SVGEGT. With 8 bases removed from V and 10 bases from J, the gap between germline ends came to 21 bases. In nucleotides, the CDR3 is TGTGCCAGCGCTAGAGAAAGCGGGCATGAAGAGCAGTTCTTC. This codes for CASARESGHEEQFF.

The chain is built from TRBV12-3 or TRBV12-4 and TRBJ1-1, with D hard to call. The CDR3 has 14 amino acids. Trimming took 3 bases from V and 5 from J, leaving 13 bases between them. The CDR3 loop reads CASSLAGSSTEAFF. CDR3 nucleotide sequence: TGTGCCAGCAGTTTGGCGGGATCCTCTACTGAAGCTTTCTTT.

This clonotype was found a few times. The rearrangement joins TRBV5-5 to TRBJ2-7, with D perhaps being TRBD1 or TRBD2 (5 bases each). The CDR3 is 15 amino acids. The V gene's germline CDR1 is SGHKS and CDR2 YYEKEE (reference sequence). V lost 0 bases, J lost 5 bases, and 15 bases lay in between. DNA of the CDR3: TGTGCCAGCAGCTTGGAACAACTCCCGGGACACGAGCAGTACTTC. This codes for CASSLEQLPGHEQYF.

CDR3 protein: CASSRPGNTIYF. CDR3 bases: TGTGCCAGCAGCCGCCCCGGAAACACCATATATTTT. The chain recombines TRBV6-5 with TRBJ1-3; D is undetermined. The germline CDR1 and CDR2 sequences are MNHEY and SVGAGI. The CDR3 covers 12 residues. The ends were cut back, 6 bases at V and 4 bases at J, with 7 bases in the middle.

The CDR3: CASSWGKDSSYEQYF. The CDR3 nucleotides read TGCGCCAGCAGCTGGGGCAAGGATAGCTCCTACGAGCAGTACTTC. The rearrangement joins TRBV5-1 to TRBJ2-7, with D perhaps matching TRBD1 (5 bases). V was shortened by 3 bases and J by 0 bases, with 13 bases between the two germline ends. The germline CDR1 and CDR2 sequences are SGHRS and YFSETQ. CDR3 size: 15 residues. The entire variable domain, with the rest obtained from reference TRBV5-1 and TRBJ2-7, is as follows: KAGVTQTPRYLIKTRGQQVTLSCSPISGHRSVSWYQQTPGQGLQFLFEYFSETQRNKGNFPGRFSGRQFSNSRSEMNVSTLELGDSALYLCASSWGKDSSYEQYFGPGTRLTVT.

This chain joins TRBV5-1 and TRBJ2-7; D unresolved. The V end lost 0 bases, the J end lost 0 bases, and 13 bases lay between the germline ends. Germline V gives CDR1 SGHRS, CDR2 YFSETQ. The CDR3 has 16 residues. The DNA of the CDR3 is TGCGCCAGCAGCTTGGGCGGCGGACGGAACTCCTACGAGCAGTACTTC. Its translation is CASSLGGGRNSYEQYF.

V is TRBV7-2 and J is TRBJ2-3; D might be TRBD1 (6 bases). From germline, CDR1 is SGHTA and CDR2 FQGNSA. Trimming shortened V by 10 bases and J by 0 bases, and 14 bases separated the two germline ends. This CDR3 is 14 amino acids long. CDR3 amino acids: CAISLGASTDTQYF. The DNA for the CDR3 is TGTGCCATCTCCTTGGGGGCTAGCACAGATACGCAGTATTTT.

A remark on this clonotype: The junction departs from germline at one end; a sequencing error may be responsible. The rearrangement joins TRBV20-1 to TRBJ2-7, with 7 bases that match TRBD1. The CDR3 extends over 12 amino acids. Germline CDR1 is DFQATT and CDR2 is SNEGSKA (reference sequence). CDR3 protein: CSARGQVYEQYF. Here the CDR3 DNA reads TGCAGTGCCAGAGGACAGGTTTACGAGCAGTACTTC.

This clonotype occurred many times. This chain connects TRBV5-1 to TRBJ2-7; 8 bases match TRBD2. With V trimmed by 0 bases and J by 2 bases, 4 bases remained unmatched. Germline V lookup: CDR1 SGHRS, CDR2 YFSETQ. The CDR3 length is 15 residues. The DNA for the CDR3 is TGCGCCAGCAGCTTGGAAGGACTAGCCCCCTACGAGCAGTACTTC. Amino acids: CASSLEGLAPYEQYF.

A few counts support this clonotype. This sequence joins TRBV27 and TRBJ1-5, with 8 bases fitting TRBD1. Losses at the gene ends were 5 bases for V and 2 bases for J; bases not matched to a gene: 11. Germline CDR1 is MNHEY and CDR2 is SMNVEV (reference sequence). This CDR3 spans 17 amino acids. In nucleotides, the CDR3 is TGTGCCAGCAGTAAGACCGCTACGACAGGGGGCAATCAGCCCCAGCATTTT. It translates to CASSKTATTGGNQPQHF.

The table lists this clonotype with a few counts. As DNA, the CDR3 is TGTGCCAGCAGCCCCCGCCGGCGTACGGGAGGAGAGACCCAGTACTTC. It yields the protein CASSPRRRTGGETQYF. The V call is TRBV12-3 or TRBV12-4, the J call TRBJ2-5; 7 nucleotides line up with TRBD2. This CDR3 spans 16 amino acids. After removal of 6 bases from V and 4 bases from J, the junction contained 14 bases not matched to a gene.